This is a list of T cell receptor beta chains from one sample in a study of shared clonotypes between healthy human individuals. Using immunoSEQ multiplex PCR, the repertoire was profiled, and TCRdb retains in-frame clones only, with some absent. The sample carries more than 1 million clones, more than 75% recorded once. Sample: memory CD4+ T cells from PBMCs. The receptors were gathered from a man younger than 35 in good health. Some clones in this sample may be carry-over from other donors' samples. CDR3s include the opening cysteine and the closing phenylalanine or tryptophan. The D gene is left open where the match is weak. Clone size is shown for a subset of rows, as once, few, many or a class of expanded clone.

j_call clone_size v_call cdr3_length d_call cdr3_aa cdr3_nt
TRBJ2-5 once TRBV4-3 16 TRBD2 CASSQDRGTSEETQYF TGCGCCAGCAGCCAAGACAGGGGGACTAGCGAAGAGACCCAGTACTTC
TRBJ2-7 NA TRBV9 13 NA CASSPRASYEQYF TGTGCCAGCAGCCCCCGGGCTTCCTACGAGCAGTACTTC
TRBJ2-5 NA TRBV7-3 15 NA CASSRIAAFQETQYF TGTGCCAGCAGCAGGATAGCGGCTTTTCAAGAGACCCAGTACTTC
TRBJ2-2 NA TRBV19 18 TRBD2 CASSIFGIAGRVAGELFF TGTGCCAGTAGTATCTTCGGTATAGCGGGAAGAGTCGCCGGGGAGCTGTTTTTT
TRBJ2-7 NA TRBV6-5 15 TRBD1 CASSYRDRGAYEQYF TGTGCCAGCAGTTACCGGGACAGGGGCGCCTACGAGCAGTACTTC
TRBJ2-1 few TRBV5-1 17 TRBD2 CASSWTSGSVRSNEQFF TGCGCCAGCAGCTGGACTAGCGGTTCTGTCCGCAGCAATGAGCAGTTCTTC
TRBJ2-3 NA TRBV28 13 NA CASRPPGSDTQYF TGTGCCAGCAGGCCACCTGGGTCGGATACGCAGTATTTT
TRBJ2-7 NA TRBV7-2 15 NA CASSSPTTSTYEQYF TGTGCCAGCAGCTCCCCGACGACAAGTACCTACGAGCAGTACTTC
TRBJ2-5 NA TRBV18 16 NA CASSPTDSHYQETQYF TGTGCCAGCTCACCGACGGACAGCCATTACCAAGAGACCCAGTACTTC
TRBJ2-1 NA TRBV7-7 15 NA CASSPGTGTYNEQFF TGTGCCAGCAGCCCCGGGACTGGTACCTACAATGAGCAGTTCTTC
TRBJ2-2 once TRBV6-1 17 NA CASRETNRVPNTGELFF TGTGCCAGCAGGGAAACTAACAGGGTACCTAACACCGGGGAGCTGTTTTTT
TRBJ2-7 NA TRBV2 14 TRBD1 CASSDRDRGTEQYF TGTGCCAGCAGCGACCGGGACAGGGGAACCGAGCAGTACTTC
TRBJ2-7 NA TRBV18 15 TRBD2 CASSFLEDPGREQYF TGTGCCAGCTCATTCTTGGAAGACCCCGGGAGGGAGCAGTACTTC
TRBJ2-1 NA TRBV5-1 14 NA CASSPGSTYNEQFF TGCGCCAGCAGCCCCGGGAGTACCTACAATGAGCAGTTCTTC
TRBJ2-7 NA TRBV10-3 16 TRBD1 CAISHKGQGASYEQYF TGTGCCATCAGCCACAAGGGACAGGGGGCGTCGTACGAGCAGTACTTC
TRBJ2-3 once TRBV5-1 16 TRBD2 CASSFQLAGGPDTQYF TGCGCCAGCAGCTTTCAACTAGCGGGAGGGCCAGATACGCAGTATTTT
TRBJ2-2 NA TRBV6-5 15 TRBD1 CASRRTGGLVGELFF TGTGCCAGCAGGAGGACAGGGGGACTTGTCGGGGAGCTGTTTTTT
TRBJ2-3 NA TRBV25-1 13 TRBD1 CASGQTGVDTQYF TGTGCCAGCGGGCAGACAGGGGTAGATACGCAGTATTTT
TRBJ2-7 NA TRBV7-8 17 TRBD2 CASSFPSGKRVKVEQYF TGTGCCAGCAGCTTTCCAAGCGGGAAGCGTGTTAAGGTAGAGCAGTACTTC
TRBJ1-2 NA TRBV11-2 14 NA CASSPGRGNYGYTF TGTGCCAGCAGCCCCGGAAGGGGGAACTATGGCTACACCTTC
TRBJ2-3 NA TRBV2 12 NA CASSDDTDTQYF TGTGCCAGCAGTGACGACACAGATACGCAGTATTTT
TRBJ1-5 NA TRBV6-1 13 NA CASRDSYQGPQHF TGTGCCAGCAGGGACAGCTATCAAGGCCCCCAGCATTTT
TRBJ1-3 NA TRBV6-1 16 NA CASSEAPAAYGNTIYF TGTGCCAGCAGTGAAGCGCCGGCGGCGTATGGAAACACCATATATTTT
TRBJ1-2 once TRBV28 11 NA CASSQTVFYTF TGTGCCAGCAGTCAGACAGTTTTCTACACCTTC
TRBJ1-2 NA TRBV9 13 NA CASTKGGPYGYTF TGTGCCAGCACCAAGGGGGGACCCTATGGCTACACCTTC
TRBJ2-7 NA TRBV10-3 12 TRBD1 CATGQVGDEQYF TGTGCCACCGGACAGGTTGGGGACGAGCAGTACTTC
TRBJ1-1 NA TRBV5-1 15 TRBD1 CASSFLQGAGTEAFF TGCGCCAGCAGCTTCCTACAGGGGGCAGGCACTGAAGCTTTCTTT
TRBJ2-7 NA TRBV11-1 15 NA CASSLGAASSYEQYF TGTGCCAGCAGCTTGGGGGCGGCTAGTTCCTACGAGCAGTACTTC
TRBJ2-3 NA TRBV5-1 16 NA CASSLIGGSSTDTQYF TGCGCCAGCAGCTTGATTGGAGGGAGTAGCACAGATACGCAGTATTTT
TRBJ2-3 NA TRBV2 14 TRBD1 CASSVGQRTDTQYF TGTGCCAGCAGTGTGGGACAGCGCACAGATACGCAGTATTTT
TRBJ2-7 NA TRBV5-1 15 NA CASSLEGNPREEQYF TGCGCCAGCAGCTTGGAGGGGAACCCTCGGGAGGAGCAGTACTTC
TRBJ2-7 NA TRBV28 11 NA CASGQFYEQYF TGTGCCAGCGGGCAATTTTACGAGCAGTACTTC
TRBJ1-2 NA TRBV30 11 NA CAWSGGVGYTF TGTGCCTGGAGTGGAGGAGTTGGCTACACCTTC
TRBJ2-5 NA TRBV4-1 17 TRBD2 CASSLSGLAGPGETQYF TGCGCCAGCAGCCTCTCCGGACTAGCAGGCCCCGGCGAGACCCAGTACTTC
TRBJ2-7 NA TRBV10-3 16 TRBD2 CAISESRTSGSYEQYF TGTGCCATCAGTGAGTCGAGGACTAGCGGGAGTTACGAGCAGTACTTC
TRBJ1-1 few TRBV7-2 14 NA CASSLDSWITEAFF TGTGCCAGCAGCTTAGATTCGTGGATCACTGAAGCTTTCTTT
TRBJ2-3 NA TRBV7-3 16 TRBD2 CASSSWTSGTTDTQYF TGTGCCAGCAGCTCATGGACTAGCGGGACCACAGATACGCAGTATTTT
TRBJ2-7 NA TRBV7-2 14 NA CASSFTGNRHEQYF TGTGCCAGCAGCTTTACAGGGAATCGACACGAGCAGTACTTC
TRBJ1-1 NA TRBV6-6 14 NA CASSYSTGATEAFF TGTGCCAGCAGTTACTCGACGGGGGCAACTGAAGCTTTCTTT
TRBJ2-7 NA TRBV19 15 TRBD2 CASRFLAGNSYEQYF TGTGCCAGTAGATTCCTAGCGGGAAACTCCTACGAGCAGTACTTC
TRBJ2-7 NA TRBV2 14 NA CASNPVARGGEQYF TGTGCCAGCAACCCGGTCGCGCGAGGAGGCGAGCAGTACTTC
TRBJ2-1 NA TRBV5-4 15 TRBD1 CASSLRQGGYNEQFF TGTGCCAGCAGCTTGAGACAGGGGGGGTACAATGAGCAGTTCTTC
TRBJ1-5 NA TRBV4-1 15 NA CASRGMRGDNQPQHF TGCGCCAGCAGAGGAATGCGGGGGGACAATCAGCCCCAGCATTTT
TRBJ2-1 NA TRBV4-2 12 NA CASSQQYNEQFF TGTGCCAGCAGCCAACAGTACAATGAGCAGTTCTTC
TRBJ1-5 NA TRBV28 13 NA CASRGASNQPQHF TGTGCCAGCAGAGGGGCTAGCAATCAGCCCCAGCATTTT
TRBJ1-2 NA TRBV7-6 13 TRBD1 CASSLDRGNGYTF TGTGCCAGCAGCTTAGACAGGGGCAATGGCTACACCTTC